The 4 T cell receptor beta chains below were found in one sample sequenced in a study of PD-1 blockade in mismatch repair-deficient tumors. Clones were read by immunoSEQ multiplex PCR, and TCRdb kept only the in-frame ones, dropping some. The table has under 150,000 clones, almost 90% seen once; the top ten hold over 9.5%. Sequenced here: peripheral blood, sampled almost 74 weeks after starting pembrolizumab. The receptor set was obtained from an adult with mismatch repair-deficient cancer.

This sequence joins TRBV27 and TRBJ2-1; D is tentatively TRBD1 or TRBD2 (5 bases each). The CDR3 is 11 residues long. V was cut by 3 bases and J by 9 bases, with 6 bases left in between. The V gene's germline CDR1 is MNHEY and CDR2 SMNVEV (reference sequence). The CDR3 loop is CASSFGGEQFF. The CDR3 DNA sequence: TGTGCCAGCAGTTTTGGGGGTGAGCAGTTCTTC.

This CDR3 is CASSILREDEEAFF. The CDR3 DNA reads TGTGCCAGCAGCATACTTCGTGAGGACGAGGAAGCTTTCTTT. The chain joins TRBV7-9 to TRBJ1-1; D remains unclear. V dropped 5 bases and J dropped 8 bases, with 18 bases sitting between them. This CDR3 spans 14 amino acids. Germline V lookup: CDR1 SEHNR, CDR2 FQNEAQ (reference sequence). Looking up the rest from reference TRBV7-9 and TRBJ1-1 gives the full variable domain: DTGVSQNPRHKITKRGQNVTFRCDPISEHNRLYWYRQTLGQGPEFLTYFQNEAQLEKSRLLSDRFSAERPKGSFSTLEIQRTEQGDSAMYLCASSILREDEEAFFGQGTRLTVV.

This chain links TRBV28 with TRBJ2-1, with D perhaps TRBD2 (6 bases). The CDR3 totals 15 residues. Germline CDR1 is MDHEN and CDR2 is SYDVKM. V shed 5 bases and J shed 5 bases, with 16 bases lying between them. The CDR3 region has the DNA TGTGCCAGCAGTCGTCTCTCCCGGAGGGACAATGAGCAGTTCTTC. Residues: CASSRLSRRDNEQFF.

CDR3 loop: CASRITRRAYNEQFF. The CDR3 DNA reads as TGCGCCAGCAGGATTACTAGGCGCGCCTACAATGAGCAGTTCTTC. The chain is built from TRBV10-2 and TRBJ2-1; possibly TRBD2 for D (5 bases). Trimming took 6 bases from V and 2 from J, leaving 14 bases between them. This CDR3 has 15 amino acids. CDR1 is WSHSY and CDR2 is SAAADI in the germline V gene.